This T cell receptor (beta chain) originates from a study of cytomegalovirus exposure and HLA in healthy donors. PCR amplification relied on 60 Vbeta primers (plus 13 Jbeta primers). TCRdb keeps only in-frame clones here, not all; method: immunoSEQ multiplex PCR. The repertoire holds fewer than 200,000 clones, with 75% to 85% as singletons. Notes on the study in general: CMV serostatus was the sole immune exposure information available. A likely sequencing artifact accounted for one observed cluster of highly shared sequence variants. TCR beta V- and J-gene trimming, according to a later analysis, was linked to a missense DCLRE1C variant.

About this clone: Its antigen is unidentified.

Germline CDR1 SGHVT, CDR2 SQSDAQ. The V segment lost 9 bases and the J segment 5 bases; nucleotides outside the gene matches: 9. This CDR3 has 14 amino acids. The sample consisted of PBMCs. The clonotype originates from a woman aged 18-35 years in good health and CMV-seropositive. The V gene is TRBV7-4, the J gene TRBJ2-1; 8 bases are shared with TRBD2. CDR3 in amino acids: CARTRGGGDNEQFF. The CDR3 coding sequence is TGTGCCAGGACTCGGGGGGGAGGGGACAATGAGCAGTTCTTC.